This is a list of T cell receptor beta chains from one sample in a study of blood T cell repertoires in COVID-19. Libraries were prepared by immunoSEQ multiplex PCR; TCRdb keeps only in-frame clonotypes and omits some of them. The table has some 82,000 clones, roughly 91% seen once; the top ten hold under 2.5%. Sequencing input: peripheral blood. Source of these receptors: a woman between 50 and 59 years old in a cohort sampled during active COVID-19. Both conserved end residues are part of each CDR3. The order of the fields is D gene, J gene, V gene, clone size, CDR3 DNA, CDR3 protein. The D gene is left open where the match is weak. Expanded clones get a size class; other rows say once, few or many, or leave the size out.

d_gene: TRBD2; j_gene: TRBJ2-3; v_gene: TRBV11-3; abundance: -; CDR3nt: TGTGCCAGCAGCCAAGGGACTATTCGCACAGATACGCAGTATTTT; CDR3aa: CASSQGTIRTDTQYF
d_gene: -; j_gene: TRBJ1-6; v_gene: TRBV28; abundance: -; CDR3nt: TGTGCCAGCAGTTTAGGATCTCCGCGAGGTTCACCCCTCCACTTT; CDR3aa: CASSLGSPRGSPLHF
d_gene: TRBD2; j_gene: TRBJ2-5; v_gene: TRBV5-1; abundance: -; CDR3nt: TGCGCCAGCAGCTTGATGACGGGAGGACTACAAGAGACCCAGTACTTC; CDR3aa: CASSLMTGGLQETQYF
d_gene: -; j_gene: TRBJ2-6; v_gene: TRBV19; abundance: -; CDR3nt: TGTGCCAGCCGGGCGGCGGGGACCCCAACTGGGGCCAACGTCCTGACTTTC; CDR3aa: CASRAAGTPTGANVLTF
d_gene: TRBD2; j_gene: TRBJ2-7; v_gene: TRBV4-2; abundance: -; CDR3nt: TGTGCCAGCAGCAGTTCTACGGGGGGAAACGACGAGCAGTACTTC; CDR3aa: CASSSSTGGNDEQYF
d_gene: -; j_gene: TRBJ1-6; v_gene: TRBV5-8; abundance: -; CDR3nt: TGTGCCAGCAGCTATAGAGAGGGTTATAATTCACCCCTCCACTTT; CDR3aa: CASSYREGYNSPLHF
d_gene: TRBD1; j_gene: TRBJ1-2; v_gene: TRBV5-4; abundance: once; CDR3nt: TGTGCCAGCAGCGCAATCAACAGGGGCAATACGTATGGCTACACCTTC; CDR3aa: CASSAINRGNTYGYTF
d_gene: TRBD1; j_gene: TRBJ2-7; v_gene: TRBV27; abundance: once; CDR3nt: TGTGCCAGCATGCGACAGGGTAGGACCTACGAGCAGTACTTC; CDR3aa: CASMRQGRTYEQYF
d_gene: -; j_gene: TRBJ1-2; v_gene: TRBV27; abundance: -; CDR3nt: TGTGCCAGCAGACCAGGCGGGGTTACCTATGGCTACACCTTC; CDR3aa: CASRPGGVTYGYTF
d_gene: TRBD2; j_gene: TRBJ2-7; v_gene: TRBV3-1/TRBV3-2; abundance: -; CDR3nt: TGTGCCAGCAGCCAAGGACTAGCGGGAGGGAACTCCTACGAGCAGTACTTC; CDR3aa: CASSQGLAGGNSYEQYF
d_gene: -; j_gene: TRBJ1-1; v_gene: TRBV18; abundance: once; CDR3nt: TGTGCCAGCTCAGAGCGGGTACTGAACACTGAAGCTTTCTTT; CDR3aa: CASSERVLNTEAFF
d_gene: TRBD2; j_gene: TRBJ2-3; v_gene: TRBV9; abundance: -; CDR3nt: TGTGCCAGCAGCGTACCGCACGCGGGAGGGCCAGATACGCAGTATTTT; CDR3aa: CASSVPHAGGPDTQYF
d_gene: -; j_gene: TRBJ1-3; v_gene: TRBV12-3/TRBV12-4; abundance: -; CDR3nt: TGTGCCAGCACCCTCGTCGTTTCGAACACCATATATTTT; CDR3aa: CASTLVVSNTIYF
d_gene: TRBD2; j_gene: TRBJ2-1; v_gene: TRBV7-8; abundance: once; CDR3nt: TGTGCCAGCAGCGCAAGGACTAGCGGGGTCTACAATGAGCAGTTCTTC; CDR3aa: CASSARTSGVYNEQFF
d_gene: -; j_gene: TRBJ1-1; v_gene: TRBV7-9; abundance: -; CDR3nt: TGTGCCAGCGGGGAGCGGGGAACTGAAGCTTTCTTT; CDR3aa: CASGERGTEAFF
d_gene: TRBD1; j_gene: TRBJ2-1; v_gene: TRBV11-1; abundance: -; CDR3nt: TGTGCCAGCAAGAGCAGGACAGGGCGCTACAATGAGCAGTTCTTC; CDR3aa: CASKSRTGRYNEQFF
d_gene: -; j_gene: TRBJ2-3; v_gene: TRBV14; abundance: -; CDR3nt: TGTGCCAGCAGCCAAGATTGGGCACGCACAGATACGCAGTATTTT; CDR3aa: CASSQDWARTDTQYF
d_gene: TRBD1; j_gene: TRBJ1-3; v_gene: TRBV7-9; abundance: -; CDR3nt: TGTGCCAGCAGCCACAGGGGAGGACCCCCAGACTCTGGAAACACCATATATTTT; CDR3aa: CASSHRGGPPDSGNTIYF
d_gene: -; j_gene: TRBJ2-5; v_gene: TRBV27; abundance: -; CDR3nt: TGTGCCAGCAGCAGTCATAAGACCCAGTACTTC; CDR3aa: CASSSHKTQYF
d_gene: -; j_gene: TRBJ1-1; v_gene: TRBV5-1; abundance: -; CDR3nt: TGCGCCAGCAGCTTTTATGGGGAGACGGACACTGAAGCTTTCTTT; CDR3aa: CASSFYGETDTEAFF
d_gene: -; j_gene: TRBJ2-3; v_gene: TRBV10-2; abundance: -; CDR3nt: TGCGCCAGCAGCAGACAGTTCGGGCCCACAGATACGCAGTATTTT; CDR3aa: CASSRQFGPTDTQYF
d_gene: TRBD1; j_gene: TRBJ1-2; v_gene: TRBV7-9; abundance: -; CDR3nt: TGTGCCACCCAAGCGACAGGGGCGGCGAAGGATGGCTACACCTTC; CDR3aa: CATQATGAAKDGYTF
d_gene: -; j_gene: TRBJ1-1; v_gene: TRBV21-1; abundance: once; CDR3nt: TGTGCCAGCAGCCCGACAGGATCGAACACTGAAGCTTTCTTT; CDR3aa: CASSPTGSNTEAFF
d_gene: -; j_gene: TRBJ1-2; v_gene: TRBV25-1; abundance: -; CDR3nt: TGTGCCAGCAGTGTAGGGCGGGCCTATGGCTACACCTTC; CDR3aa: CASSVGRAYGYTF
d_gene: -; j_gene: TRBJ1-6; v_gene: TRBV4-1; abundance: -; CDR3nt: TGCGCCAGCAGCCACCCCCTGTCACCCCTCCACTTT; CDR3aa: CASSHPLSPLHF
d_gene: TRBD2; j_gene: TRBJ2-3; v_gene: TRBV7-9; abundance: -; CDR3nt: TGTGCCAGCAGCAGAAGACTAGCGGACACAGATACGCAGTATTTT; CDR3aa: CASSRRLADTDTQYF
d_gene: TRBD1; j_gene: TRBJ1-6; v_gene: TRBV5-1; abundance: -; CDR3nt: TGCGCCAGCAGCCGGTGTGGACGACAGGGAGGCTCACCCCTCCACTTT; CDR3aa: CASSRCGRQGGSPLHF
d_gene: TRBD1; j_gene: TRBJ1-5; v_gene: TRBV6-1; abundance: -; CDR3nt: TGTGCCAGCAGTGCAAGACAGGGGGCTATTAGCAATCAGCCCCAGCATTTT; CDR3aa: CASSARQGAISNQPQHF
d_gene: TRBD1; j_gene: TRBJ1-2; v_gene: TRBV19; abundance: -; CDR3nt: TGTGCCAGTAGTATCGCGGGACAGGTTAACTATGGCTACACCTTC; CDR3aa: CASSIAGQVNYGYTF
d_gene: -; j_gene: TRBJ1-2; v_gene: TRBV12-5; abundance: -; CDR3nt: TGTGCTAGTGGTTTGGTCGACAGTTACCACTATGGCTACACCTTC; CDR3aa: CASGLVDSYHYGYTF
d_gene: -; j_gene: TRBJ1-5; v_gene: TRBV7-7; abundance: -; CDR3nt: TGTGCTAGCAGCTCCAAGAGCGGGGGGCGCAATCAGCCCCAGCATTTT; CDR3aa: CASSSKSGGRNQPQHF
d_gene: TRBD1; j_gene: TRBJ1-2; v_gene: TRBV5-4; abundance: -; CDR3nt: TGTGCCAGCAGACTCCAACAGGGGGCGCGAGGCTACACCTTC; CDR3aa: CASRLQQGARGYTF
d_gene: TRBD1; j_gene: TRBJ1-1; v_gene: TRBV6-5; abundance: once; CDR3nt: TGTGCCAGTAACGACAGGGCCACTGAAGCTTTCTTT; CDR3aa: CASNDRATEAFF